Reported below is one T cell receptor beta chain. The target antigen is unknown. This entry comes from a study of cytomegalovirus exposure and HLA in healthy donors. Study findings and constraints: Earlier results showed most TCR beta V segments being productive about 87% or about 30% of the time. Researchers reported that a few CMV-associated chains were confirmed in vitro as CMV antigen-specific. The classifier reportedly diagnosed cytomegalovirus status with high specificity and sensitivity.

The PCR made use of 60 Vbeta and 13 Jbeta primers. Produced via immunoSEQ multiplex PCR; TCRdb's table is partial and in-frame only. The data contain about 140,000 clones, under 75% of them singletons. Sequenced sample: PBMCs. This receptor was taken from a woman aged 40-49 years in good health and CMV-seronegative.

CDR3 region: CATGGGGQGSSGGFNEQFF. The CDR3 nucleotides read TGTGCCACCGGCGGGGGTGGTCAGGGGTCTAGCGGGGGGTTTAATGAGCAGTTCTTC. The gene calls are TRBV10-3 and TRBJ2-1; the match to TRBD2 covers 11 bases. The CDR3 has 19 amino acids. From germline, CDR1 is ENHRY and CDR2 SYGVKD. V was clipped by 10 bases and J by 7 bases; unmatched bases: 24.